Listed below are T cell receptor beta chains from one sample, sequenced in a study of T-cell reconstitution after alpha-beta-depleted transplantation in children. MiXCR was run by TCRdb on the PCR reads, yielding one entry per CDR3 protein. Of 330,000 or so distinct CDR3 sequences detected, around 10% appear once; the ten largest clones hold roughly 2.5%. The input for sequencing was PBMCs from the stem cell graft donor, taken from the stem cell graft. All receptors come from a human donor who donated a stem cell graft to a child with acute lymphoblastic leukemia. The CDR3 runs from the conserved cysteine through the conserved F or W. A D gene is named only where the DNA matches it firmly. The size field is filled for only some rows; it gives once, few, many or a size class.

clone_size j_call v_call d_call cdr3_nt cdr3_aa
once TRBJ2-5 TRBV28 NA TGTGCCAGCAGTTTACCGCAGAGCCAGGGAGAGACCCAGTACTTC CASSLPQSQGETQYF
many TRBJ2-1 TRBV7-8 NA TGTGCCAGCAGCTTAGGTGGGGGGGCGCTTGTAAATGAGCAGTTCTTC CASSLGGGALVNEQFF
NA TRBJ1-4 TRBV4-2 TRBD1 TGTGCCAGCAGCAGCCCGGGACAGACGAATGAAAAACTGTTTTTT CASSSPGQTNEKLFF
few TRBJ2-4 TRBV4-1 NA TGCGCCAGCAGCCAAGGAGGGCGGAAAAAAAACATTCAGTACTTC CASSQGGRKKNIQYF
NA TRBJ1-5 TRBV7-9 NA TGTGCCAGCAGCCCAACAGGGTTGGGAAAGTATCAGCCCCAGCATTTT CASSPTGLGKYQPQHF
NA TRBJ2-7 TRBV7-9 NA TGTGCCAGCAGCCCCCCAGGGCTCGAGCAGTACTTC CASSPPGLEQYF
few TRBJ1-1 TRBV20-1 TRBD1 TGCAGTGCCCCTGGACAGGGGAGGACTGAAGCTTTCTTT CSAPGQGRTEAFF
NA TRBJ2-2 TRBV5-1 NA TGCGCCAGCAGCCCGACCGAGGGGGAAAATCGGGCGCGGGAGCTGTTTTTT CASSPTEGENRARELFF
few TRBJ2-3 TRBV11-2 TRBD2 TGTGCCAGCAGCTTAGTTTTTTTGCGGGAGCCGACAGTGAGAGATACGCAGTATTTT CASSLVFLREPTVRDTQYF
few TRBJ2-5 TRBV11-2 NA TGTGCCAGCAGCCCCGGGACGAGGGAGACCCAGTACTTC CASSPGTRETQYF
NA TRBJ1-6 TRBV12-3/TRBV12-4 NA TGTGCCAGCACCTTCGGACGTCTCAATAATTCACCCCTCCACTTT CASTFGRLNNSPLHF
few TRBJ1-6 TRBV27 NA TGTGCCAGCAGTTTAGTGACGGAAAATTCACCCCTCCACTTT CASSLVTENSPLHF
NA TRBJ1-5 TRBV12-3/TRBV12-4 TRBD1 TGTGCCAGCAGGGGCACAGGGGCGAGCAATCAGCCCCAGCATTTT CASRGTGASNQPQHF
few TRBJ2-1 TRBV5-6 NA TGTGCCAGCAGCTTGCCAGGCCCTAATGAGCAGTTCTTC CASSLPGPNEQFF
few TRBJ2-7 TRBV5-1 NA TGCGCCAGCAGCTTAGGGGCAGGGGACCCGAGCTCCTACGAGCAGTACTTC CASSLGAGDPSSYEQYF
few TRBJ1-3 TRBV7-2 TRBD1 TGTGCCAGCAGGACAGGGGACAGCACCATATATTTT CASRTGDSTIYF
NA TRBJ2-7 TRBV7-8 NA TGTGCCAGCAGCGGTGGCGGGAAGAGCTCCTACGACCAGTACTTC CASSGGGKSSYDQYF
NA TRBJ2-1 TRBV7-2 TRBD2 TGTGCCAGCAGCTCCTCTAGCGGGAGGATGTTCTTC CASSSSSGRMFF
NA TRBJ2-7 TRBV5-1 TRBD1 TGCGCCAGCACCTTGGGACAGTCCTACGAGCAGTACTTC CASTLGQSYEQYF
NA TRBJ2-2 TRBV7-2 NA TGTGCCAGCAGCTTAGCCCACAACACCGGGGAGCTGTTTTTT CASSLAHNTGELFF
many TRBJ1-4 TRBV15 NA TGTGCCACCAGCCCCACGGGAAGGTTGAATGAAAAACTGTTTTTT CATSPTGRLNEKLFF
NA TRBJ2-5 TRBV15 TRBD2 TGTGCCACCAGCAGGCGGGAGTTGGAGACCCAGTACTTC CATSRRELETQYF
many TRBJ2-1 TRBV24-1 TRBD2 TGTGCCACCAGTGATCTTAGCGGGAATACCTACAATGAGCAGTTCTTC CATSDLSGNTYNEQFF
few TRBJ2-1 TRBV7-3 NA TGTGCCAGCAGCTTGCTGGGCGTACGGGAGCAGTTCTTC CASSLLGVREQFF
NA TRBJ1-2 TRBV3-1 NA TGTGCCAGCAGCTCCGCAGGGGAAGGCTACACCTTC CASSSAGEGYTF
few TRBJ1-3 TRBV4-1 NA TGCGCCAGCAGCCAAGATAGCAGGGGTGGAAACACCATATATTTT CASSQDSRGGNTIYF
NA TRBJ2-7 TRBV7-2 NA TGTGCCAGCAGCTTAGTAAGGTTGGCGGCCTACGAGCAGTACTTC CASSLVRLAAYEQYF
few TRBJ1-2 TRBV12-3/TRBV12-4 TRBD1 TGTGCCAGCAGAAAAGGACAGGGGGCGCTTCTTAACTATGGCTACACCTTC CASRKGQGALLNYGYTF
NA TRBJ2-1 TRBV4-2 NA TGTGCCAGCAGCCAAGATCTATTGAATGAGCAGTTCTTC CASSQDLLNEQFF
NA TRBJ1-2 TRBV7-8 NA TGTGCCAGCAGCTTTCGACAGGACTATGGCTACACCTTC CASSFRQDYGYTF
few TRBJ1-5 TRBV4-2 NA TGTGCCAGCAGCCCAGTAGGGGCCCGAATAAGCAATCAGCCCCAGCATTTT CASSPVGARISNQPQHF
few TRBJ2-2 TRBV4-3 NA TGCGCCAGCAGCCAAGAAACGGGGTTTCACACCGGGGAGCTGTTTTTT CASSQETGFHTGELFF
many TRBJ1-2 TRBV20-1 NA TGCAGTGCTAGAGAGGGGAACTATGGCTACACCTTC CSAREGNYGYTF
many TRBJ2-1 TRBV6-2/TRBV6-3 NA TGTGCCAGCAGCCCCGGGACTGAGAGCTCCTACAATGAGCAGTTCTTC CASSPGTESSYNEQFF
NA TRBJ2-5 TRBV18 TRBD2 TGTGCCAGCTCGCCGGGGACTAGCGGGAGTCAGTACTTC CASSPGTSGSQYF
NA TRBJ2-7 TRBV10-3 NA TGTGCCATCAGTGAGAGAGCGGGTTCTAGAGGCGAGCAGTACTTC CAISERAGSRGEQYF
NA TRBJ1-1 TRBV28 NA TGTGCCAGCAGTTTAGGGCAGGGGACTGTGAACACTGAAGCTTTCTTT CASSLGQGTVNTEAFF
NA TRBJ2-7 TRBV12-3/TRBV12-4 NA TGTGCCAGCACTCCTATCTCCTATAGTGGGGGGTCCGAGCAGTACTTC CASTPISYSGGSEQYF
NA TRBJ2-7 TRBV7-9 NA TGTGCCAGCAGCCGGGACTTCCCCGAGCAGTACTTC CASSRDFPEQYF
NA TRBJ2-1 TRBV6-5 TRBD2 TGTGCCAGCAGTTATAGGTTAGCGGGAGGCAATGAGCAGTTCTTC CASSYRLAGGNEQFF
NA TRBJ2-1 TRBV5-1 TRBD1 TGCGCCAGCAGCTTGGGGACAGGGGTTGGTGAGCAGTTCTTC CASSLGTGVGEQFF
few TRBJ2-2 TRBV5-1 NA TGCGCCAGCAGCTTGGAGGGCTTCGCGAACACCGGGGAGCTGTTTTTT CASSLEGFANTGELFF
few TRBJ2-5 TRBV12-3/TRBV12-4 TRBD1 TGTGCCAGCAAATACAGGGGGCGCGTGGAGACCCAGTACTTC CASKYRGRVETQYF